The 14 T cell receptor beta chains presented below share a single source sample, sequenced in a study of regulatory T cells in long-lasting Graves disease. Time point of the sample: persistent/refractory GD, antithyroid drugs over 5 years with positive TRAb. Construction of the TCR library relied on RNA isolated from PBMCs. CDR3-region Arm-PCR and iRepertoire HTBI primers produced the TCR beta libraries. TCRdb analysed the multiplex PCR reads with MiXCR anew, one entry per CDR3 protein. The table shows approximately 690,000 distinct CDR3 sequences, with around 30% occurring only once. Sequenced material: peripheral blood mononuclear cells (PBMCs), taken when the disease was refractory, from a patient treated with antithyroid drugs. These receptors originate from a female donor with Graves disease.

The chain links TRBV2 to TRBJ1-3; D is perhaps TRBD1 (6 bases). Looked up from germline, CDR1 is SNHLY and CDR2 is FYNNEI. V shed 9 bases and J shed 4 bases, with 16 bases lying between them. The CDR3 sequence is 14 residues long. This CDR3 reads CARHLTGSGNTIYF. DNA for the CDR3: TGTGCCAGACATCTAACAGGGTCAGGAAACACCATATATTTT.

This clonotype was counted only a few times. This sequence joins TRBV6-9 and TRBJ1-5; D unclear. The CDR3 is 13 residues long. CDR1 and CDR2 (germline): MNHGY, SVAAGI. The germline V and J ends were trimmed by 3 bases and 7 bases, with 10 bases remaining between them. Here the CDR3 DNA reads TGTGCCAGCAGTTACCGGGGTGGACAGCCCCAGCATTTT. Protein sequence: CASSYRGGQPQHF.

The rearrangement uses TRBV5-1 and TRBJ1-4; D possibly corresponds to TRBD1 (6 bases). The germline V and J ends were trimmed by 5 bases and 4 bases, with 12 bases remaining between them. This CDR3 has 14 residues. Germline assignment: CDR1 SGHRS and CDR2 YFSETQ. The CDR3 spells CASRQDSVNEKLFF. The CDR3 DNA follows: TGCGCCAGCAGGCAGGACAGCGTTAATGAAAAACTGTTTTTT.

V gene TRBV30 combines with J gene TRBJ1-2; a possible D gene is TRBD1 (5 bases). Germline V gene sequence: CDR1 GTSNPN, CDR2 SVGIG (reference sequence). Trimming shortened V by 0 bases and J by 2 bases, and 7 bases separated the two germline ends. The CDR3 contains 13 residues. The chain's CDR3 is CAWSVEGNYGYTF. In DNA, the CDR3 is TGTGCCTGGAGTGTAGAGGGGAACTATGGCTACACCTTC.

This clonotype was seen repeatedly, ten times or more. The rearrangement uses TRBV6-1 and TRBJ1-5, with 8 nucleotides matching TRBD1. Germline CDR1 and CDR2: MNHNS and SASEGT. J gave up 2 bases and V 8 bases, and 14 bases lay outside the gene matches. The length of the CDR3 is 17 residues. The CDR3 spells CASLGAGQGMGNQPQHF. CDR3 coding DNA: TGTGCCAGCCTTGGGGCAGGACAGGGCATGGGCAATCAGCCCCAGCATTTT.

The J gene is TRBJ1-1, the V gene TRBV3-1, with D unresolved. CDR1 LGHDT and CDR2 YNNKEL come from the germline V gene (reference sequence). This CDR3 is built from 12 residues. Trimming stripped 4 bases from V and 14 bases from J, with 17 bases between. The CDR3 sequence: CASSPRWGRPFF. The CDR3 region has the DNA TGTGCCAGCAGCCCTCGGTGGGGAAGGCCCTTCTTT. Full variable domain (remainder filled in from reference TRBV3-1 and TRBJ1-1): DTAVSQTPKYLVTQMGNDKSIKCEQNLGHDTMYWYKQDSKKFLKIMFSYNNKELIINETVPNRFSPKSPDKAHLNLHINSLELGDSAVYFCASSPRWGRPFFGQGTRLTVV.

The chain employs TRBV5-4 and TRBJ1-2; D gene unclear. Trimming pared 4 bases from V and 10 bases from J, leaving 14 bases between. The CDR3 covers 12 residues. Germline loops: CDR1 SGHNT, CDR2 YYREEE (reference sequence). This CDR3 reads CASSVGTQYYTF. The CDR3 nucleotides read TGTGCCAGCAGCGTCGGTACACAGTACTACACCTTC.

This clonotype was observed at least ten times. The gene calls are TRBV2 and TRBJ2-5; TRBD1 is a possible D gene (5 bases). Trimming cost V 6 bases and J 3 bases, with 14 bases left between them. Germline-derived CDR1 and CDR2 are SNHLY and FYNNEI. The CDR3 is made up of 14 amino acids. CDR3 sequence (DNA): TGTGCCAGCAGCACGACAGTGAGCGAAGAGACCCAGTACTTC. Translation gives CASSTTVSEETQYF.

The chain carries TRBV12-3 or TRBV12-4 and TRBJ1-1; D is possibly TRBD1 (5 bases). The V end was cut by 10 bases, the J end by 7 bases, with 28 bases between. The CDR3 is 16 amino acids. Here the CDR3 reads CAIHVWGIGLRGEAFF. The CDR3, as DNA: TGTGCCATTCATGTTTGGGGGATTGGTCTTAGGGGTGAAGCTTTCTTT.

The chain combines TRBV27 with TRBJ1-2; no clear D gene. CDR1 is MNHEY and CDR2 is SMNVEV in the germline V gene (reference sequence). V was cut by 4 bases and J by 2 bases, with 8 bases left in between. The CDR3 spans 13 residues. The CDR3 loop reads CASSSIENYGYTF. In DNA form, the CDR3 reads TGTGCCAGCAGTTCAATAGAGAACTATGGCTACACCTTC.

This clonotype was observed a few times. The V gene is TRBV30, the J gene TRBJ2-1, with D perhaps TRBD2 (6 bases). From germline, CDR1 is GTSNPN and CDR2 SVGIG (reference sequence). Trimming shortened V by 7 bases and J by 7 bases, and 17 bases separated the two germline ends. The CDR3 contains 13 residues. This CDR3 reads CAFRDLTGNEQFF. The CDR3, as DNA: TGTGCCTTCCGGGACTTGACGGGGAATGAGCAGTTCTTC.

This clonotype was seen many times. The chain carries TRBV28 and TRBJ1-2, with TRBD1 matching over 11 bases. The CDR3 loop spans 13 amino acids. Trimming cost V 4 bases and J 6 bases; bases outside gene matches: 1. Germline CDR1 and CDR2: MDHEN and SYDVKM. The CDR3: CASSWDRGDGYTF. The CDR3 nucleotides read TGTGCCAGCAGTTGGGACAGGGGGGATGGCTACACCTTC.

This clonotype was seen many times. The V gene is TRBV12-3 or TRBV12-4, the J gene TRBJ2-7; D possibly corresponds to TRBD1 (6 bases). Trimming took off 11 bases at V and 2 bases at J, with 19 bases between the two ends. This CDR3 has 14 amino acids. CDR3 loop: CASRRDTLAYEQYF. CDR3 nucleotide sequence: TGTGCCTCACGCCGGGACACCCTCGCCTACGAGCAGTACTTC.

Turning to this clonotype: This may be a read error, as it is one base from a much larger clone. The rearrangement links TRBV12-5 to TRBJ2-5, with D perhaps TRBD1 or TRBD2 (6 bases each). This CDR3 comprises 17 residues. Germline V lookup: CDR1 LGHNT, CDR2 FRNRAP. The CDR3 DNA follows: TGTGCTAGTGGTTTGGTAAGGGGGGCCGGGGATCAAGAGATCCAGTACTTC. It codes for CASGLVRGAGDQEIQYF.